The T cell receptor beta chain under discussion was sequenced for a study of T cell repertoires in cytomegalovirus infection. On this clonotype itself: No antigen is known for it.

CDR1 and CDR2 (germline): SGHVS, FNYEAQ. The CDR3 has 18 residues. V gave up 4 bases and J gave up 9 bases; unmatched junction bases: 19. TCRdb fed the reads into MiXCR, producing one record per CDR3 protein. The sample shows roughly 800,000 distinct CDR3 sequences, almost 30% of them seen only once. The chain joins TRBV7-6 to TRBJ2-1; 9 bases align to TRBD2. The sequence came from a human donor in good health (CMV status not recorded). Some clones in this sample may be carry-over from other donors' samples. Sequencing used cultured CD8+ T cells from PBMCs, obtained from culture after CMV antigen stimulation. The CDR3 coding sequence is TGTGCCAGCAGCTCCTTTACCGGAGAAAGCGGGGGGCCAGGTGAGCAGTTCTTC. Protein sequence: CASSSFTGESGGPGEQFF.